The rows below give T cell receptor beta chains drawn from one sample of a study of shared clonotypes between healthy human individuals. The assay was immunoSEQ multiplex PCR, and TCRdb's table has in-frame clones only and misses some. The data hold roughly 1.5 million clones, with 95% to 99% observed a single time. The source material was naive CD4+ T cells sorted from blood. The receptors were gathered from a man aged 25 to 40 in good health. Both conserved end residues are part of each CDR3. A D gene is named only where the DNA matches it firmly.

TRBJ2-5	.	TRBV4-1	CASSQDKLVARAETQYF	TGCGCCAGCAGCCAAGATAAGTTGGTGGCTAGGGCTGAGACCCAGTACTTC
TRBJ1-2	.	TRBV7-9	CASSFSSYGYTF	TGTGCCAGCAGCTTCTCCAGCTATGGCTACACCTTC
TRBJ2-5	.	TRBV28	CASSFSATQYF	TGTGCCAGCAGTTTCTCGGCAACCCAGTACTTC
TRBJ2-5	TRBD1	TRBV18	CASSPGTDQETQYF	TGTGCCAGCTCACCCGGGACAGATCAAGAGACCCAGTACTTC
TRBJ2-7	.	TRBV5-1	CASSSTGKAYEQYF	TGCGCCAGCAGCTCCACAGGGAAAGCCTACGAGCAGTACTTC
TRBJ2-7	.	TRBV7-9	CASSLVGNGKYEQYF	TGTGCCAGCAGCTTAGTCGGAAACGGAAAATACGAGCAGTACTTC
TRBJ2-1	.	TRBV2	CASSERRGTYNEQFF	TGTGCCAGCAGTGAACGCAGGGGCACATACAATGAGCAGTTCTTC
TRBJ2-5	.	TRBV7-7	CASSKAPGPSYETQYF	TGTGCCAGCAGCAAAGCCCCGGGACCCTCATACGAGACCCAGTACTTC
TRBJ2-1	.	TRBV10-3	CAISESISSNNEQFF	TGTGCCATCAGTGAGTCGATATCGTCTAACAATGAGCAGTTCTTC
TRBJ2-1	.	TRBV10-2	CASGDRRQPLSYNEQFF	TGCGCCAGCGGCGATCGACGGCAGCCGCTATCTTACAATGAGCAGTTCTTC
TRBJ1-1	.	TRBV2	CASSETGIEAFF	TGTGCCAGCAGTGAAACAGGGATTGAAGCTTTCTTT
TRBJ1-1	TRBD1	TRBV10-3	CAIKGQDTEAFF	TGTGCCATCAAGGGACAGGACACTGAAGCTTTCTTT
TRBJ1-5	.	TRBV7-2	CASSSRRTNQPQHF	TGTGCCAGCAGCTCTCGACGGACGAATCAGCCCCAGCATTTT
TRBJ2-6	.	TRBV19	CASSIEDSGANVLTF	TGTGCCAGTAGTATAGAGGACTCTGGGGCCAACGTCCTGACTTTC
TRBJ2-7	TRBD1	TRBV28	CASSSLTGPSLKQYF	TGTGCCAGCAGTTCCCTGACAGGGCCTTCTTTAAAGCAGTACTTC
TRBJ2-1	TRBD2	TRBV25-1	CASSPWTSGRAYDEQFF	TGTGCCAGCAGTCCCTGGACTAGCGGGAGGGCCTACGATGAGCAGTTCTTC